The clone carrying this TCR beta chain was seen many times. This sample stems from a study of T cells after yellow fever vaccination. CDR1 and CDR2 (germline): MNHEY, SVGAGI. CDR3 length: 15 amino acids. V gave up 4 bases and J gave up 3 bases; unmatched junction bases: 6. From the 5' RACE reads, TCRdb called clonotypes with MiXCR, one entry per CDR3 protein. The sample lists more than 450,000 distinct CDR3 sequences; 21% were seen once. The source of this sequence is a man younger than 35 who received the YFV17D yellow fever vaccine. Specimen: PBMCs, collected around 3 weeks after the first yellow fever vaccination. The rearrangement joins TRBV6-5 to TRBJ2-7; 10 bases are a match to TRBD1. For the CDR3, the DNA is TGTGCCAGCAGTTCCCCCCGGGACAGGGGCTACGAGCAGTACTTC. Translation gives CASSSPRDRGYEQYF.